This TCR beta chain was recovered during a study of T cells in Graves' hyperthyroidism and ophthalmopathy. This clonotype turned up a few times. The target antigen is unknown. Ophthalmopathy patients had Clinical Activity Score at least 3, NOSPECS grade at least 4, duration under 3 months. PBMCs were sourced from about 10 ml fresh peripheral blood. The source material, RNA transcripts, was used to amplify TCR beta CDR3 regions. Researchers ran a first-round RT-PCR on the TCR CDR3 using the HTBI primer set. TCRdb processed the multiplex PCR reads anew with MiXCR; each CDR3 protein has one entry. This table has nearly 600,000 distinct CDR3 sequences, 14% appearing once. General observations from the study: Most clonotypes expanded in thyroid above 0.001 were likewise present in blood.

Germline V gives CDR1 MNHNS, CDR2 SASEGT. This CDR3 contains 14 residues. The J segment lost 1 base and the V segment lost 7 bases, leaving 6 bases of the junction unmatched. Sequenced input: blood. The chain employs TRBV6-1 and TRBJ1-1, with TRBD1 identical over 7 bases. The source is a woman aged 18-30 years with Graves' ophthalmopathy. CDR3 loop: CASTRQGGNTEAFF. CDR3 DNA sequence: TGTGCCAGCACCCGACAGGGAGGGAACACTGAAGCTTTCTTT.